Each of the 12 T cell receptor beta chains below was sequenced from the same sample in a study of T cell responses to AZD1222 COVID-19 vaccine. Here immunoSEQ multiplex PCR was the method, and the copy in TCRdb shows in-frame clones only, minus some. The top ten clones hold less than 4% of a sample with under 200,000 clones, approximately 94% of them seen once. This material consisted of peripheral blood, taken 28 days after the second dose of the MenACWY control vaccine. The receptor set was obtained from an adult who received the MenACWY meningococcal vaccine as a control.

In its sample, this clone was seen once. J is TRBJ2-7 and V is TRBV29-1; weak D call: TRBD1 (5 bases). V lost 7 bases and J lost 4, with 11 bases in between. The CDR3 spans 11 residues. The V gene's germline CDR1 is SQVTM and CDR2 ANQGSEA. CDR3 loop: CSAESGYEQYF. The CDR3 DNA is TGCAGCGCTGAGTCAGGGTACGAGCAGTACTTC.

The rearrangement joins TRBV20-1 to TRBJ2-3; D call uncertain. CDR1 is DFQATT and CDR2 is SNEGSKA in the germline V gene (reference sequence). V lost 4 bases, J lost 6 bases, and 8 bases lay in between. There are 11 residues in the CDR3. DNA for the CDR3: TGCAGTGCTAAACGGGCGGATACGCAGTATTTT. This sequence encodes CSAKRADTQYF.

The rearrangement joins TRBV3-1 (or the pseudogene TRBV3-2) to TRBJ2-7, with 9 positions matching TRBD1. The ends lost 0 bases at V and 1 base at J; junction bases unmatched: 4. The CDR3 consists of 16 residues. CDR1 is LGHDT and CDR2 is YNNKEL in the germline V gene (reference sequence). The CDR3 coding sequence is TGTGCCAGCAGCCAAGAACCGGGACAGGGATCCTACGAGCAGTACTTC. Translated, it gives CASSQEPGQGSYEQYF.

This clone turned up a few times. The CDR3 loop reads CASSLITLQETQYF. The CDR3, as DNA: TGTGCCAGCAGCTTAATAACTCTCCAAGAGACCCAGTACTTC. The V gene is TRBV7-9, the J gene TRBJ2-5; D unclear. Germline V gene lookup returns CDR1 SEHNR and CDR2 FQNEAQ (reference sequence). Trimming took 2 bases from V and 1 from J, leaving 8 bases between them. The CDR3 consists of 14 residues.

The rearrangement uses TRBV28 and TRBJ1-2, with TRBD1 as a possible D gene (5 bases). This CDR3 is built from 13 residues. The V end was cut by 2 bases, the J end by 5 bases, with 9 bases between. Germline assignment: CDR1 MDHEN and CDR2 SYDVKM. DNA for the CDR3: TGTGCCAGCAGTTTAGCAGGGCGATATGGCTACACCTTC. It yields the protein CASSLAGRYGYTF.

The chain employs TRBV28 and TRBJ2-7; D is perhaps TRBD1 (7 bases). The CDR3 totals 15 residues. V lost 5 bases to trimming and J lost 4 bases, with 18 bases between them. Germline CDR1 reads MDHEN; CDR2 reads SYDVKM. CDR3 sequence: CASSGAGQLWYEQYF. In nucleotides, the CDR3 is TGTGCCAGCAGTGGGGCGGGACAGCTTTGGTACGAGCAGTACTTC.

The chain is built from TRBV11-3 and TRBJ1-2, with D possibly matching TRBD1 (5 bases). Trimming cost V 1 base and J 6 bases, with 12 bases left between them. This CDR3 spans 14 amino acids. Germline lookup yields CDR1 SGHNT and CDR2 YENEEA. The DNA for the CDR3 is TGTGCCAGCAGCTTAGGGGCAGGGACGGATGGCTACACCTTC. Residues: CASSLGAGTDGYTF.

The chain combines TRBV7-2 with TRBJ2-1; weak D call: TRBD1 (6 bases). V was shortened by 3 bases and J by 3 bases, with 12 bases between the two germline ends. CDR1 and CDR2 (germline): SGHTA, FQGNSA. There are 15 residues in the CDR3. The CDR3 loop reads CASSFWGQNYNEQFF. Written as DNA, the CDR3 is TGTGCCAGCAGCTTCTGGGGACAAAACTACAATGAGCAGTTCTTC.

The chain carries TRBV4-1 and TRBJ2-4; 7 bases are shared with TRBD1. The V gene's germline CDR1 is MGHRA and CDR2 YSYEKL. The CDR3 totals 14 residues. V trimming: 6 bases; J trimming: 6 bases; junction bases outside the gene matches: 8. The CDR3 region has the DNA TGCGCCAGCAGACCGACAGGGTTCGGAAACATTCAGTACTTC. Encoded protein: CASRPTGFGNIQYF.

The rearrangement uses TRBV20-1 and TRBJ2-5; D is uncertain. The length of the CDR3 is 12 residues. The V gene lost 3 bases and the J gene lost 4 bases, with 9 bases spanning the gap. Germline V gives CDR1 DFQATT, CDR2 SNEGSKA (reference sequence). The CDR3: CSASRSTETQYF. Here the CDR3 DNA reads TGCAGTGCTAGTAGGTCGACAGAGACCCAGTACTTC.

The CDR3 DNA reads TGTGCCAGCAGCCCCCGCGGGGCCACTGAAGCTTTCTTT. It yields the protein CASSPRGATEAFF. The chain combines TRBV7-9 with TRBJ1-1; a possible D gene is TRBD1 (5 bases). The CDR3 runs to 13 residues. Germline CDR1 is SEHNR and CDR2 is FQNEAQ (reference sequence). V was trimmed by 5 bases and J by 4 bases, leaving 11 bases between them.

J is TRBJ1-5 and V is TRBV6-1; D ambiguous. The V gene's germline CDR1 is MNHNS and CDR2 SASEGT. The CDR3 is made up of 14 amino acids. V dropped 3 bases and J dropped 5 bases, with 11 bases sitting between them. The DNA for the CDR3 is TGTGCCAGCAGTGACACTGAGAGATATCAGCCCCAGCATTTT. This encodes CASSDTERYQPQHF.